This T cell receptor beta chain is from a study of graft-versus-host responses after intestinal transplantation. The repertoire was sequenced with immunoSEQ multiplex PCR; TCRdb's copy has only in-frame clones and lacks some. This sample yields over 100,000 clones, of which 85% to 95% are seen a single time; roughly 1.2% belongs to the top ten. By share, this clone ranks as medium-sized. The antigen remains undetermined. Whole-study findings and limits: Circulating GvH clones peaking coincided with falling HvG clones soon after transplant.

Germline V lookup: CDR1 SGHRS, CDR2 YFSETQ. Unmatched junction bases numbered 6, after V lost 0 bases and J lost 8 bases. There are 15 residues in the CDR3. V gene TRBV5-1 combines with J gene TRBJ2-1; 9 bases map to TRBD2. The sample consisted of unstimulated CD8+ T cells sorted from spleen or lymph node cells, taken before transplant. The receptor was derived from a human donor who was the organ donor for an intestinal transplant. The CDR3 DNA is TGCGCCAGCAGCTTGGGGGCTAGCGGGATCGATGAGCAGTTCTTC. It yields the protein CASSLGASGIDEQFF.